These 29 T cell receptor beta chains were all obtained from the same sample, sequenced in a study of OX40 agonist ivuxolimab in advanced cancers. Clones were read by immunoSEQ multiplex PCR, and TCRdb kept only the in-frame ones, dropping some. The table includes about 90,000 clones, more than 80% detected once. The sequencing used CD4+ or CD8+ T cells sorted from blood, collected in a trial of the OX40 agonist ivuxolimab. The receptors derive from an adult with an advanced solid tumor such as melanoma, head and neck, liver or kidney cancer.

The genes are TRBV30 and TRBJ2-7, with D maybe TRBD1 (5 bases). This CDR3 region has 12 residues. CDR1 is GTSNPN, CDR2 SVGIG, per germline (reference sequence). The V and J ends lost 1 base and 2 bases respectively, with 6 bases between them. The CDR3 here is CAWSEGAYEQYF. DNA of the CDR3: TGTGCCTGGAGTGAAGGGGCCTACGAGCAGTACTTC.

Written as DNA, the CDR3 is TGTGCCAGCAGCCATCTAGCGGTACAAGAGACCCAGTACTTC. Protein product: CASSHLAVQETQYF. V usage is TRBV11-2 and J usage is TRBJ2-5; 7 bases match TRBD2. The trim removed 5 bases at V and 2 bases at J, leaving 5 bases unmatched. The germline V gene encodes CDR1 SGHAT and CDR2 FQNNGV. This CDR3 has 14 amino acids.

This rearrangement joins TRBV27 to TRBJ2-7; D unresolved. This CDR3 spans 14 amino acids. V was trimmed by 2 bases and J by 1 base, leaving 9 bases between them. Germline CDR1 MNHEY, CDR2 SMNVEV (reference sequence). The CDR3 protein is CASSLSPSSYEQYF. The CDR3, as DNA: TGTGCCAGCAGTTTAAGCCCGTCGTCCTACGAGCAGTACTTC.

The chain carries TRBV6-5 and TRBJ1-2; 11 nucleotides agree with TRBD1. The CDR3 totals 15 residues. J gave up 5 bases and V 7 bases, and 9 bases lay outside the gene matches. Germline V gene sequence: CDR1 MNHEY, CDR2 SVGAGI. For the CDR3, the DNA is TGTGCCAGCACTCGGCGGACAGGGGGCGGTTATGGCTACACCTTC. It specifies CASTRRTGGGYGYTF.

This chain links TRBV5-4 with TRBJ1-1, with D possibly TRBD1 on 5 matching bases. CDR1 and CDR2 (germline): SGHNT, YYREEE (reference sequence). The CDR3 runs 14 residues. V was trimmed by 4 bases and J by 3 bases, leaving 13 bases between them. The CDR3 sequence is CASSQGRSYTEAFF. As DNA, the CDR3 is TGTGCCAGCAGCCAGGGACGGAGTTACACTGAAGCTTTCTTT.

The J gene is TRBJ2-1, the V gene TRBV28, with TRBD2 matching 7 bases. CDR1 is MDHEN, CDR2 SYDVKM, per germline. With V trimmed by 7 bases and J by 4 bases, 16 bases remained unmatched. CDR3 length equals 17 residues. The chain's CDR3 is CASMSRGRAQIYNEQFF. In DNA, the CDR3 is TGTGCCAGCATGAGTCGGGGGAGGGCGCAAATTTACAATGAGCAGTTCTTC.

The chain employs TRBV19 and TRBJ1-1, with 7 bases that match TRBD1. V lost 6 bases and J lost 6; bases outside the gene matches: 13. Germline lookup yields CDR1 LNHDA and CDR2 SQIVND (reference sequence). The CDR3 is made up of 15 amino acids. The CDR3 spells CASSQTGIGIPEAFF. CDR3 coding DNA: TGTGCCAGTAGCCAGACAGGGATAGGTATTCCTGAAGCTTTCTTT.

The chain combines TRBV30 with TRBJ2-7; the match to TRBD1 covers 10 bases. The CDR3 runs to 14 residues. The J segment lost 3 bases and the V segment lost 5 bases, leaving 7 bases of the junction unmatched. Germline V CDR1 and CDR2: GTSNPN, SVGIG (reference sequence). CDR3 coding DNA: TGTGCCTGGGCTCGGACAGGGGGATACTACGAGCAGTACTTC. Its translation is CAWARTGGYYEQYF.

V and J are TRBV27 and TRBJ2-1; D is unclear. Trimming removed 8 bases from V and 8 bases from J, with 7 bases in between. Germline lookup yields CDR1 MNHEY and CDR2 SMNVEV (reference sequence). The CDR3 extends over 10 amino acids. The CDR3 nucleotides are TGTGCCAGCGGAAGGGATGAGCAGTTCTTC. Translated: CASGRDEQFF.

Regarding this clone: The same CDR3 is also encoded by other DNA sequences in this sample. The chain carries TRBV27 and TRBJ2-7; a possible D gene is TRBD2 (5 bases). The V gene's germline CDR1 is MNHEY and CDR2 SMNVEV (reference sequence). This CDR3 spans 12 amino acids. Deletions cut 8 bases from V and 0 bases from J, with 8 bases between. CDR3 DNA sequence: TGTGCCAGCCGGGGAAGCTCCTACGAGCAGTACTTC. Its protein product is CASRGSSYEQYF.

The genes are TRBV4-1 and TRBJ2-7; tentatively, D is TRBD2 (6 bases). The CDR3 has 18 amino acids. Germline V gene lookup returns CDR1 MGHRA and CDR2 YSYEKL. Trimming shortened V by 1 base and J by 3 bases, and 22 bases separated the two germline ends. DNA of the CDR3: TGCGCCAGCAGCCAAGCTGCTCGCGGGAAAGTGGCGCGCTACGAGCAGTACTTC. Translated, it gives CASSQAARGKVARYEQYF.

The rearrangement links TRBV10-3 to TRBJ2-2; 10 positions match TRBD2. From germline, CDR1 is ENHRY and CDR2 SYGVKD. CDR3 length: 18 residues. Trimming at V came to 3 bases and at J to 0 bases, leaving 7 bases not matched to a gene. CDR3 nucleotides: TGTGCCATCAGTGATCCTAGCGGGAGAGACGCGAACACCGGGGAGCTGTTTTTT. Protein product: CAISDPSGRDANTGELFF.

This chain uses TRBV7-9 with TRBJ1-4; TRBD1 matches at 7 bases. The CDR3 sequence is 18 residues long. CDR1 is SEHNR and CDR2 is FQNEAQ in the germline V gene (reference sequence). Trimming took 4 bases from V and 0 from J; bases not matched to a gene: 11. The CDR3 loop reads CASSSRGGTSATNEKLFF. CDR3 nucleotide sequence: TGTGCCAGCAGCTCCAGAGGGGGCACTTCTGCAACTAATGAAAAACTGTTTTTT.

The chain has TRBV6-5 and TRBJ2-4; 8 bases map to TRBD2. J lost 6 bases, V lost 6 bases, and 7 bases had no gene match. The CDR3 is 14 residues long. CDR1 is MNHEY and CDR2 is SVGAGI in the germline V gene. The CDR3 region has the DNA TGTGCCAGCAGGTTGACTAGCGTGGGAAACATTCAGTACTTC. Its translation is CASRLTSVGNIQYF.

V and J are TRBV11-3 and TRBJ2-7; D is perhaps TRBD1 (5 bases). The CDR3 is 15 residues long. The V gene's germline CDR1 is SGHNT and CDR2 YENEEA. V lost 6 bases and J lost 2, with 17 bases in between. In DNA form, the CDR3 reads TGTGCCAGCAGTTCCAGGGATTTCCTTGCCTACGAGCAGTACTTC. This sequence encodes CASSSRDFLAYEQYF.

This rearrangement joins TRBV10-3 to TRBJ1-1; 9 bases are shared with TRBD1. V trimming: 6 bases; J trimming: 4 bases; junction bases outside the gene matches: 6. CDR1 and CDR2 from the germline V gene are ENHRY and SYGVKD. The CDR3 is made up of 14 amino acids. The CDR3 DNA reads as TGTGCCATCAGGGGACAGGGTTCGGTCACTGAAGCTTTCTTT. Encoded protein: CAIRGQGSVTEAFF.

The chain recombines TRBV11-3 with TRBJ2-7; possibly TRBD1 or TRBD2 for D (6 bases each). CDR1 is SGHNT, CDR2 YENEEA, per germline. The CDR3 has 15 amino acids. V shed 5 bases and J shed 3 bases, with 17 bases lying between them. The CDR3 DNA reads as TGTGCCAGCAGCCTCTATCCGGGGGCCGACTACGAGCAGTACTTC. Residues: CASSLYPGADYEQYF.

In DNA form, the CDR3 reads TGTGCCAGCAGCTACGTTACAGGGGACGGCTACACCTTC. Translation: CASSYVTGDGYTF. The chain uses TRBV6-5 and TRBJ1-2; 7 nucleotides align to TRBD1. CDR1 and CDR2 from the germline V gene are MNHEY and SVGAGI. The CDR3 is made up of 13 amino acids. With 6 bases clipped from V and 8 bases from J, the junction kept 9 bases outside the gene matches.

The count of this clone is one. This rearrangement joins TRBV7-9 to TRBJ2-1; TRBD2 might be the D (5 bases). The CDR3 consists of 16 residues. V was cut by 5 bases and J by 0 bases, with 14 bases left in between. Germline CDR1 is SEHNR and CDR2 is FQNEAQ (reference sequence). CDR3 region: CASSPREGPSYNEQFF. The CDR3 DNA sequence: TGTGCCAGCAGCCCCCGAGAGGGTCCCTCCTACAATGAGCAGTTCTTC.

The chain uses TRBV30 and TRBJ2-2, with D unclear. V was cut by 0 bases and J by 1 base, with 15 bases left in between. Germline CDR1 and CDR2: GTSNPN and SVGIG (reference sequence). CDR3 size: 17 residues. CDR3 sequence: CAWSVGWARQNTGELFF. The DNA of the CDR3 is TGTGCCTGGAGTGTAGGTTGGGCGAGACAGAACACCGGGGAGCTGTTTTTT.

V usage is TRBV7-2 and J usage is TRBJ2-5; D unresolved. This CDR3 is 12 amino acids long. Germline lookup yields CDR1 SGHTA and CDR2 FQGNSA. Trimming cost V 3 bases and J 3 bases, with 5 bases left between them. In nucleotides, the CDR3 is TGTGCCAGCAGCTTTCGGAAAGAGACCCAGTACTTC. As protein: CASSFRKETQYF.

The rearrangement links TRBV10-3 to TRBJ2-1; 7 nucleotides match TRBD2. The germline gives CDR1 ENHRY, CDR2 SYGVKD. V was pared by 10 bases and J by 5 bases, with 11 bases of the junction left unmatched. The CDR3 is 14 residues long. The CDR3 spells CATHRRGSHNEQFF. The CDR3 bases are TGTGCCACGCATCGCCGCGGGAGCCACAATGAGCAGTTCTTC.

The chain joins TRBV5-1 to TRBJ2-3; D unresolved. The CDR3 has 12 residues. Germline values: CDR1 SGHRS, CDR2 YFSETQ. The germline V and J ends were trimmed by 2 bases and 6 bases, with 7 bases remaining between them. The DNA for the CDR3 is TGCGCCAGCAGCTTTATCCGCGATACGCAGTATTTT. Translating gives CASSFIRDTQYF.

The chain recombines TRBV29-1 with TRBJ2-5; D might be TRBD2 (6 bases). V shed 6 bases and J shed 1 base, with 9 bases lying between them. The germline CDR1 and CDR2 sequences are SQVTM and ANQGSEA. The CDR3 runs to 12 residues. The CDR3: CSVRRGQETQYF. CDR3 DNA sequence: TGCAGCGTGAGGAGGGGCCAAGAGACCCAGTACTTC.

This sequence joins TRBV5-1 and TRBJ2-5; a possible D gene is TRBD1 (5 bases). The end of the DNA aligns better with TRBJ2-7, so the J call may be wrong. The CDR3 spans 15 residues. CDR1 SGHRS and CDR2 YFSETQ come from the germline V gene. This chain's CDR3 is CASSLSGQGPYEQYF. The CDR3 DNA sequence: TGCGCCAGCAGCTTGTCCGGGCAGGGTCCCTACGAGCAGTACTTC.

The chain links TRBV5-5 to TRBJ2-7; either TRBD1 or TRBD2 may supply D (7 bases each). Germline CDR1 reads SGHKS; CDR2 reads YYEKEE (reference sequence). The CDR3 runs to 15 residues. The V end was cut by 3 bases, the J end by 2 bases, with 15 bases between. The CDR3 region is CASSWGGGSTYEQYF. CDR3 sequence (DNA): TGTGCCAGCAGCTGGGGAGGGGGCTCGACCTACGAGCAGTACTTC.

The chain carries TRBV9 and TRBJ2-3; 8 bases align to TRBD1. The CDR3 runs 15 residues. Germline V lookup: CDR1 SGDLS, CDR2 YYNGEE. V shed 3 bases and J 1 base; nucleotides not matched to a gene: 4. The CDR3 sequence: CASSATGVGTDTQYF. CDR3 coding DNA: TGTGCCAGCAGCGCGACAGGGGTAGGCACAGATACGCAGTATTTT.

This sequence joins TRBV7-9 and TRBJ1-5; tentatively, D is TRBD1 (5 bases). CDR1 and CDR2 (germline): SEHNR, FQNEAQ (reference sequence). Trimming pared 8 bases from V and 5 bases from J, leaving 19 bases between. The CDR3 has 15 amino acids. This CDR3 is CASRGSGPEDQPQHF. CDR3 nucleotide sequence: TGTGCCAGCCGAGGCTCGGGGCCCGAAGATCAGCCCCAGCATTTT.

The chain employs TRBV27 and TRBJ2-1; 10 bases map to TRBD2. The germline CDR1 and CDR2 sequences are MNHEY and SMNVEV (reference sequence). The junction had 15 bases not matched to a gene; V was cut back by 8 bases and J by 8 bases. This CDR3 has 16 amino acids. The chain's CDR3 is CASQSPLRAGGDEQFF. The CDR3 region has the DNA TGTGCCAGCCAGTCTCCTTTACGAGCGGGAGGGGATGAGCAGTTCTTC.